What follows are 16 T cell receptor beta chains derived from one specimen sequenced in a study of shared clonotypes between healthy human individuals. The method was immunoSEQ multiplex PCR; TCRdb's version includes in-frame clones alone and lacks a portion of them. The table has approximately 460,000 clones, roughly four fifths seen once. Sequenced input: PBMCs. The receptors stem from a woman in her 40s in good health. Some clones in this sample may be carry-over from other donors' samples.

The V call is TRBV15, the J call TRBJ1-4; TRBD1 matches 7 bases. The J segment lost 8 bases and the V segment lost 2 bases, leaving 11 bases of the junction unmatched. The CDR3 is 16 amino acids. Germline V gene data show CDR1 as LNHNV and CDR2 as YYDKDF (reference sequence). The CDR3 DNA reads TGTGCCACCAGCAGATCCTGGGACAGTCCGGGCGAAAAACTGTTTTTT. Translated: CATSRSWDSPGEKLFF.

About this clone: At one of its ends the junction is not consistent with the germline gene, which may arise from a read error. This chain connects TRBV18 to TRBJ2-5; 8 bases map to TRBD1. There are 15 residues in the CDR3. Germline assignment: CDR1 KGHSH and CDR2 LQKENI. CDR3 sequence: CASPPVQGVGETQYF. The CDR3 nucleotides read TGTGCCAGCCCACCAGTACAGGGGGTAGGAGAGACCCAGTACTTC.

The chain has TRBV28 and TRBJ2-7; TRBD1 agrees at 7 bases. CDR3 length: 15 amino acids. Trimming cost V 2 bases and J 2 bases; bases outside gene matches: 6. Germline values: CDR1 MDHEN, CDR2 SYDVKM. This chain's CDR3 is CASSLPDRRAYEQYF. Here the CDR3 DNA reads TGTGCCAGCAGTTTACCGGACAGGAGAGCCTACGAGCAGTACTTC.

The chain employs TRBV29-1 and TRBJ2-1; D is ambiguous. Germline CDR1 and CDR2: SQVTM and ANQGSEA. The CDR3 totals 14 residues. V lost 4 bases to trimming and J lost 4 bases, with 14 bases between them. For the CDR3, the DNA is TGCAGCGTTGGGCAAGGGCAGATATACAATGAGCAGTTCTTC. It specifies CSVGQGQIYNEQFF.

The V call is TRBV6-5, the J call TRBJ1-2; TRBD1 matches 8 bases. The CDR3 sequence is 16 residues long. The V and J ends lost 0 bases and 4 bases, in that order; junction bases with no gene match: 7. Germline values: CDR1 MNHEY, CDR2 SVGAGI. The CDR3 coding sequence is TGTGCCAGCAGTTACTCGCAGGGGGCGGGGGTCTATGGCTACACCTTC. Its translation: CASSYSQGAGVYGYTF.

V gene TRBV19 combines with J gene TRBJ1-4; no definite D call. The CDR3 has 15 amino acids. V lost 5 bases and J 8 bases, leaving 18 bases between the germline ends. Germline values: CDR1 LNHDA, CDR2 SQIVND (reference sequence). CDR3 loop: CASSARGVASEKLFF. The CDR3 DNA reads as TGTGCCAGTAGTGCCCGGGGAGTGGCCTCCGAAAAACTGTTTTTT.

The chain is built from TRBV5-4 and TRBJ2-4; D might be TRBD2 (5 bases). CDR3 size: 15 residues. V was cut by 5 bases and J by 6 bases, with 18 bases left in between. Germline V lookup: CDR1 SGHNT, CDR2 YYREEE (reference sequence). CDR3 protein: CASSTREKGLNIQYF. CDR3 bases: TGTGCCAGCAGTACGAGGGAGAAGGGATTAAACATTCAGTACTTC. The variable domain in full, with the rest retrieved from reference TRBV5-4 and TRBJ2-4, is ETGVTQSPTHLIKTRGQQVTLRCSSQSGHNTVSWYQQALGQGPQFIFQYYREEENGRGNFPPRFSGLQFPNYSSELNVNALELDDSALYLCASSTREKGLNIQYFGAGTRLSVL.

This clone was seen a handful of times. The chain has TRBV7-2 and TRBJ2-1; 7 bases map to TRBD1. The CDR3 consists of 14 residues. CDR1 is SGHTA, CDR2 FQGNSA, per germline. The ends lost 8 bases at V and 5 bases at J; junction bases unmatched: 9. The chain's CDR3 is CASQDRVFNNEQFF. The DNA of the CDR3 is TGTGCCAGCCAAGACAGGGTGTTCAACAATGAGCAGTTCTTC.

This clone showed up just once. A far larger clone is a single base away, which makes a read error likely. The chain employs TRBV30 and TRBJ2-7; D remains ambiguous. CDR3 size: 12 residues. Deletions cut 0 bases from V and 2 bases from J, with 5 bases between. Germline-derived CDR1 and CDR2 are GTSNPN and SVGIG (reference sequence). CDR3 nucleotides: TGTGCCTGGAGTGTAAGGACCTACGAGCAGTACTTC. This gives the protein CAWSVRTYEQYF.

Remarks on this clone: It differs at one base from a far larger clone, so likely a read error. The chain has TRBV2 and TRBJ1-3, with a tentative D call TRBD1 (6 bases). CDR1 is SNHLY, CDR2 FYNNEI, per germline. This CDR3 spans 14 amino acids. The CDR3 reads CASRPQGPGNTVYF. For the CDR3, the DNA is TGTGCCAGCAGGCCACAGGGTCCTGGAAACACCGTATATTTT.

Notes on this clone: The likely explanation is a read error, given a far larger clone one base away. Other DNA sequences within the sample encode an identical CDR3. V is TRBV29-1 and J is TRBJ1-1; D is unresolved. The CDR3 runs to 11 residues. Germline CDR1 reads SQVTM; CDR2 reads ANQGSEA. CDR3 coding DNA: TGCAGCGCTGAAAGGGTGACTGAAGCTTTCTTT. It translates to CSAERVTEAFF.

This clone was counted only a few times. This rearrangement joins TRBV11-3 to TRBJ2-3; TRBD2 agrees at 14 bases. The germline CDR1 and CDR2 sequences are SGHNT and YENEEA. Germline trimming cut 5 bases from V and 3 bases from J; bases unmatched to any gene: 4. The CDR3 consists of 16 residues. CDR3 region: CASSTGTSGRTDTQYF. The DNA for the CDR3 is TGTGCCAGCAGCACCGGGACTAGCGGGAGAACAGATACGCAGTATTTT.

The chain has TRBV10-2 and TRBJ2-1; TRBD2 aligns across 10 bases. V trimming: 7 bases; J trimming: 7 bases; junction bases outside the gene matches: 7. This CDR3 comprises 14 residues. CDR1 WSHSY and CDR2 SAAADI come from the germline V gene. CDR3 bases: TGCGCCAGCATCGCTAGCGGGAGTAAAAATGAGCAGTTCTTC. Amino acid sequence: CASIASGSKNEQFF.

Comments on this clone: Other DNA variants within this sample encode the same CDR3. The CDR3 coding sequence is TGTGCCAGCAGCGTAGGCGGGGGGCCGGGCACTGAAGCTTTCTTT. Translation: CASSVGGGPGTEAFF. The rearrangement links TRBV9 to TRBJ1-1, with D perhaps TRBD1 (6 bases). Germline loops: CDR1 SGDLS, CDR2 YYNGEE. V was cut by 0 bases and J by 4 bases, with 13 bases left in between. CDR3 size: 15 residues.

The chain's CDR3 is CSVVDRSSSFYTDTQYF. In nucleotides, the CDR3 is TGCAGCGTTGTGGACAGATCTTCCTCCTTCTACACAGATACGCAGTATTTT. The chain carries TRBV29-1 and TRBJ2-3; possibly TRBD1 for D (6 bases). This CDR3 is built from 17 residues. V dropped 4 bases and J dropped 2 bases, with 22 bases sitting between them. In germline, CDR1 is SQVTM, CDR2 ANQGSEA.

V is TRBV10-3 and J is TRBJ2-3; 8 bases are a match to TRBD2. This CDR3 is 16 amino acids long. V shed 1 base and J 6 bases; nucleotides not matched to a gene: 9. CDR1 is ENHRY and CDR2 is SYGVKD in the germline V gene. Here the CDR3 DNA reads TGTGCCATCAGTGAGTATGGTAGCGGGATATCGGATACGCAGTATTTT. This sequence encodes CAISEYGSGISDTQYF.